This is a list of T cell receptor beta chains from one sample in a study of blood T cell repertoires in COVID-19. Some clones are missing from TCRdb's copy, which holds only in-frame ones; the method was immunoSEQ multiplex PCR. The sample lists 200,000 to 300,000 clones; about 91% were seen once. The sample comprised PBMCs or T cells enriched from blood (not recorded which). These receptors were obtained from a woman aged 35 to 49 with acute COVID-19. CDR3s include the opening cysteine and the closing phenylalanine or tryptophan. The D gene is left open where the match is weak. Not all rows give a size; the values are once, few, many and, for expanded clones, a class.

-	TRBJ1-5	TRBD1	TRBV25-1	TGTGCCAGCAGTGAATCACAGGGGATTCAGCCCCAGCATTTT	CASSESQGIQPQHF
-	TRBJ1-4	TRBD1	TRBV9	TGTGCCAGCAGCGTAGAAGGACAGGGTTATGAAAAACTGTTTTTT	CASSVEGQGYEKLFF
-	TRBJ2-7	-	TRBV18	TGTGCCAGCTCACCCACTCCAACCTACGAGCAGTACTTC	CASSPTPTYEQYF
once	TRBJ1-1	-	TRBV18	TGTGCCAGCTCACCATTTGGAGATTCTAACACTGAAGCTTTCTTT	CASSPFGDSNTEAFF
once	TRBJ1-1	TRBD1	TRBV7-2	TGTGCCAGCAGCTTAGTCGGGACAGGCATTACTGAAGCTTTCTTT	CASSLVGTGITEAFF
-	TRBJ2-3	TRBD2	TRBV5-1	TGCGCCAGCAGCTTGGGGACTAGCGGGAGTGTAGATACGCAGTATTTT	CASSLGTSGSVDTQYF
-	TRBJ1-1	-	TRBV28	TGTGCCAGCAGTTTGCAGACAGGTGGGAACACTGAAGCTTTCTTT	CASSLQTGGNTEAFF
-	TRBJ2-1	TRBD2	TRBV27	TGTGCCAGCAGGGTCGCGGGAGGGAGGAATGAGCAGTTCTTC	CASRVAGGRNEQFF
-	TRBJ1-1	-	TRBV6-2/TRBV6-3	TGTGCCAGCAGTTCAACGGGAAGGAACACTGAAGCTTTCTTT	CASSSTGRNTEAFF
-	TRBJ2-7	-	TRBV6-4	TGTGCCAGCAGTGTAGGCGGAATCGCCCCCTACGAGCAGTACTTC	CASSVGGIAPYEQYF
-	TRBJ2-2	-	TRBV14	TGTGCCAGCAGCCAACAACGCAAGGGGCTCACCGGGGAGCTGTTTTTT	CASSQQRKGLTGELFF
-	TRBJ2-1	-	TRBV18	TGTGCCAGCTCACCACCGGTGGGGGGAGGAAATGAGCAGTTCTTC	CASSPPVGGGNEQFF
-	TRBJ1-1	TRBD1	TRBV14	TGTGCCAGCAGCACTGACAGGGCGGTGAGGGCTTTCTTT	CASSTDRAVRAFF
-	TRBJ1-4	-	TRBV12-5	TGTGCTAGTGGCGGGGGGAGACTTAATGAAAAACTGTTTTTT	CASGGGRLNEKLFF
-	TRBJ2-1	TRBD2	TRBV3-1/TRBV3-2	TGTGCCAGCAGCCAAGGACTAGCGGGCTCCTACAATGAGCAGTTCTTC	CASSQGLAGSYNEQFF
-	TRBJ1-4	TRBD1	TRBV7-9	TGTGCCAGCAGCCACCCGAGGCGGACAGGGAGGAATGAAAAACTGTTTTTT	CASSHPRRTGRNEKLFF
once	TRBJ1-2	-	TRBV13	TGTGCCAGCAGCTTAGAGGGGGATTTTAACTATGGCTACACCTTC	CASSLEGDFNYGYTF
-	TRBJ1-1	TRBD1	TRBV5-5	TGTGCCAGCAGCTTCTCCGGGACAGTGGAGGACACTGAAGCTTTCTTT	CASSFSGTVEDTEAFF
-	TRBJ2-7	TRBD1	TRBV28	TGTGCCAGCAGTTCCGGGACAGGGGTCTCCTACGAGCAGTACTTC	CASSSGTGVSYEQYF
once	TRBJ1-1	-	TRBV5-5	TGTGCCAGCAGCTTGGACAGGGCGGGTTGGGCTTTCTTT	CASSLDRAGWAFF
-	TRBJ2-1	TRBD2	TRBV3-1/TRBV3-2	TGTGCCAGCACCCAATCAAGAGACCGGGCGGGAGCTTTGAACAATGAGCAGTTCTTC	CASTQSRDRAGALNNEQFF
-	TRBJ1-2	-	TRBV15	TGTGCCACCAGCCGGGAGTATCCTAACTATGGCTACACCTTC	CATSREYPNYGYTF
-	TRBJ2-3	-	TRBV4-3	TGCGCCAGCAGCCAAGGCACAGGCAGGATCACAGATACGCAGTATTTT	CASSQGTGRITDTQYF
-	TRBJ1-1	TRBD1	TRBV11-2	TGTGCCAGCAGCTTATTGGGACAGTTGAACACTGAAGCTTTCTTT	CASSLLGQLNTEAFF
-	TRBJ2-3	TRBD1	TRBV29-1	TGCAGCGTTGGGTATGGACAGGGGGCAGATACGCAGTATTTT	CSVGYGQGADTQYF
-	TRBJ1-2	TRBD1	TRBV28	TGTGCCAGCAGTTTGGTAGGGGGCGCGGGCTACACCTTC	CASSLVGGAGYTF
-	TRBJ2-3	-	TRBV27	TGTGCCAGCAGACTGTATCTCCAAAGAACAGATACGCAGTATTTT	CASRLYLQRTDTQYF
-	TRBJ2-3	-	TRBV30	TGTGCCTGGAGTGCCCTTAATTCAGGCACAGATACGCAGTATTTT	CAWSALNSGTDTQYF
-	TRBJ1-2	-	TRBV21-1	TGTGCCAGCAGCGCCTATCGTGGGTATCGGAGGGAAGGCTACACCTTC	CASSAYRGYRREGYTF
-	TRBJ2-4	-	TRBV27	TGTGCCAGCAGTCCCACTAGATTAAACATTCAGTACTTC	CASSPTRLNIQYF
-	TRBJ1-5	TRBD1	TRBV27	TGTGCCAGCCTAGACCCGGACAGGGGCAGCAATCAGCCCCAGCATTTT	CASLDPDRGSNQPQHF
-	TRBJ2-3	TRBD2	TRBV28	TGTGCCAGCAGCTGGGGGGGAGCGCGCACAGATACGCAGTATTTT	CASSWGGARTDTQYF
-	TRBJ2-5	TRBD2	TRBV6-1	TGTGCCAGCAGTGAATTTGCTCGAACTAGCGGGAGGTCCGGGGAGACCCAGTACTTC	CASSEFARTSGRSGETQYF
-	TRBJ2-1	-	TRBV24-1	TGTGCCACGGGGGCGCGCGGGGGATACAATGAGCAGTTCTTC	CATGARGGYNEQFF
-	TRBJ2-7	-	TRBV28	TGTGCCAGCAGTTTAGGCCCAGCGAAAGGCGAGCAGTACTTC	CASSLGPAKGEQYF
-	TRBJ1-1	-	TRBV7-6	TGTGCCAGTTCACTTCAGGGAACCGCTGAAGCTTTCTTT	CASSLQGTAEAFF
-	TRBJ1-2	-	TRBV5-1	TGCGCCAGCAGCTCGACGGGGTCTAACTATGGCTACACCTTC	CASSSTGSNYGYTF
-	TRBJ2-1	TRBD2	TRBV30	TGTGCCTGGAGTAGCGGGAGGCTTTCCTACAATGAGCAGTTCTTC	CAWSSGRLSYNEQFF
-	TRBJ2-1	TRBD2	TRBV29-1	TGCAGCGTTGGAAGCGGGAGTACCTCCTACAATGAGCAGTTCTTC	CSVGSGSTSYNEQFF
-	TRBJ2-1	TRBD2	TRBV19	TGTGCCAGTAGTAGTAGCGGGAGGTACAATGAGCAGTTCTTC	CASSSSGRYNEQFF
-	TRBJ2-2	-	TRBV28	TGTGCCAGCAGTCCATCCTGGGCTCCCGGGGAGCTGTTTTTT	CASSPSWAPGELFF
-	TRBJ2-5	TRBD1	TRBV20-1	TGCAGTGCTAGTCCACAGGGGAAAGAGACCCAGTACTTC	CSASPQGKETQYF
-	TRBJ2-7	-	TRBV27	TGTGCCACATCCGGTGGCTACGAGCAGTACTTC	CATSGGYEQYF
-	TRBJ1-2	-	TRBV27	TGTGCCAGCGTACTCCGGGACAAGGGCAACTATGGCTACACCTTC	CASVLRDKGNYGYTF
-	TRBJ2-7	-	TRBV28	TGTGCCAGCAGTAGCCGGAGGGACAGCGGATTCTCCTACGAGCAGTACTTC	CASSSRRDSGFSYEQYF
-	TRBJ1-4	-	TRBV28	TGTGCCAGCAGTTATATGGCAGGGGACGACCGCAAACTGTTTTTT	CASSYMAGDDRKLFF
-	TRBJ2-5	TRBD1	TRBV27	TGTGCCAGCAGTTTCTCCGGGACAGGGGGCAGGGAGACCCAGTACTTC	CASSFSGTGGRETQYF
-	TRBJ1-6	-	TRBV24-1	TGTGCCGCTGGGAGGACCTGGGCTTCACCCCTCCACTTT	CAAGRTWASPLHF
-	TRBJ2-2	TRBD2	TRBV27	TGTGCCAGCAGTTTATCCGGGACTAGCGGGAGGCCGTCCTTCTCCGGGGAGCTGTTTTTT	CASSLSGTSGRPSFSGELFF
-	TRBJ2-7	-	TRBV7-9	TGTGCCAGCAGCGCAGTTATTGGGGAGTACGAGCAGTACTTC	CASSAVIGEYEQYF
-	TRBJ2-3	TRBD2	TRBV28	TGTGCCAGCAGTTTCGGGCGGGAGATCCCGCAGTATTTT	CASSFGREIPQYF
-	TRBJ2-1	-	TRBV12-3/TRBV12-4	TGTGCCAGCCGGGGAGACATCGATGAGCAGTTCTTC	CASRGDIDEQFF
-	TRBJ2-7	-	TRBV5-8	TGTGCCAGCAGCTTGGCGGTCCTTCGCGGATCCTACGAGCAGTACTTC	CASSLAVLRGSYEQYF
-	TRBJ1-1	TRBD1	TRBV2	TGTGCCAGCAGTGGTAGGACAGGGAGGAACACTGAAGCTTTCTTT	CASSGRTGRNTEAFF
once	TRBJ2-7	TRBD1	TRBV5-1	TGCGCCAGCAGAATGGACAGGGCCGAGCAGTACTTC	CASRMDRAEQYF
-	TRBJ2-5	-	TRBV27	TGTGCCAGCAGTCCTGCAAGGGACATACTGTACTTC	CASSPARDILYF
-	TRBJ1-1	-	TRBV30	TGTGCCTGGAGTGTAGAGGCTGAAGCTTTCTTT	CAWSVEAEAFF
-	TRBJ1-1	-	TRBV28	TGTGCCAGCAGCCTCTCGGTGAACACTGAAGCTTTCTTT	CASSLSVNTEAFF
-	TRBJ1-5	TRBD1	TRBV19	TGTGCCAGTAGTGAGGGGGCGCGGGGTCAGCCCCAGCATTTT	CASSEGARGQPQHF
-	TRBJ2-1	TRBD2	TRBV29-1	TGCAGCGTTGAAGCCTCCGGGACTAGCGGGAACAATGAGCAGTTCTTC	CSVEASGTSGNNEQFF